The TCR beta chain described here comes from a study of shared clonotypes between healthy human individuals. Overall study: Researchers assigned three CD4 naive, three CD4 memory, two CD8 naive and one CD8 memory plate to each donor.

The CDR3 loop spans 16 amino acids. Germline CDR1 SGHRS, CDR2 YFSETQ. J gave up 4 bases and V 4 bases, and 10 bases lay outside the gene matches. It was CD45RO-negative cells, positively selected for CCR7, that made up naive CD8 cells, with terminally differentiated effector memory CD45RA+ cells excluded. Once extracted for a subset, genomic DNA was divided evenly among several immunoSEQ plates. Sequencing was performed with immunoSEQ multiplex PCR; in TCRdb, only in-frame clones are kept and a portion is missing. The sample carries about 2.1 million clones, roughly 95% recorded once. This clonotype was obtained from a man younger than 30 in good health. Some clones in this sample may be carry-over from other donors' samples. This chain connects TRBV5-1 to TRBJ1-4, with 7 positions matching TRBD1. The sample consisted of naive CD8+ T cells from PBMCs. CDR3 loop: CASSPAGGGDNEKLFF. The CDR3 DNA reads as TGCGCCAGCAGCCCTGCAGGGGGAGGTGATAATGAAAAACTGTTTTTT.